Sequencing of this TCR beta chain was carried out in a study of blood T cell repertoires in COVID-19. Background on the study: Material from acute and convalescent COVID-19 was sourced from the United States, Italy and Spain. From T cells, B-cell-depleted T cells, or PBMCs came the material, which was cDNA or gDNA.

Study processing details: Estimates of nucleated cell counts were drawn from the amplification of reference gene primers. Libraries were prepared by immunoSEQ multiplex PCR; TCRdb keeps only in-frame clonotypes and omits some of them. That table furnishes V, J and clone size, whereas the DNA furnished D and trimming. The sample lists approximately 200,000 clones; more than 85% were seen once. V lost 1 base and J lost 2, with 11 bases in between. Germline V gene lookup returns CDR1 SGHAT and CDR2 FQNNGV. The CDR3 is made up of 15 amino acids. The sequenced material came from peripheral blood. The chain is built from TRBV11-2 and TRBJ1-1; possible D gene TRBD1, 5 bases. The sequence was obtained from a man in his forties with active or convalescent COVID-19. The CDR3 nucleotides are TGTGCCAGCAGCTTAGTTCGGGGGAGAAACACTGAAGCTTTCTTT. This encodes CASSLVRGRNTEAFF.